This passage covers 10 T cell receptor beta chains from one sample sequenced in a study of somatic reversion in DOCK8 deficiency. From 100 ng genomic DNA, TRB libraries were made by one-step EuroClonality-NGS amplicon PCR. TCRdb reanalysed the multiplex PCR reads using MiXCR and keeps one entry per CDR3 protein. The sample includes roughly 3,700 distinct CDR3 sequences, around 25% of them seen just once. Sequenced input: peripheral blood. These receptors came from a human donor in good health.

The CDR3, as DNA: TGCGCCAGCAGCGCAACCCGGGAGCAGTACTTC. It is translated as CASSATREQYF. The chain is built from TRBV5-1 and TRBJ2-7; D remains ambiguous. V was cut by 4 bases and J by 7 bases, with 9 bases left in between. Germline lookup yields CDR1 SGHRS and CDR2 YFSETQ. This CDR3 contains 11 residues.

Written as DNA, the CDR3 is TGTGCCAGCAGCCGTCTAGCGCTTTCCTACGAGCAGTACTTC. Protein: CASSRLALSYEQYF. V gene TRBV7-2 combines with J gene TRBJ2-7, with D perhaps TRBD2 (6 bases). The V and J ends lost 5 bases and 1 base respectively, with 12 bases between them. The CDR3 covers 14 residues. Per the germline V gene, CDR1 is SGHTA and CDR2 is FQGNSA.

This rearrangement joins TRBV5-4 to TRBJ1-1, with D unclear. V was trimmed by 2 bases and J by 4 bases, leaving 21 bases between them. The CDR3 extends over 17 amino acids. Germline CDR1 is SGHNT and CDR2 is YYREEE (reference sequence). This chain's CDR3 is CASSLSSVGVWITEAFF. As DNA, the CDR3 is TGTGCCAGCAGCTTAAGTTCGGTTGGGGTTTGGATCACTGAAGCTTTCTTT.

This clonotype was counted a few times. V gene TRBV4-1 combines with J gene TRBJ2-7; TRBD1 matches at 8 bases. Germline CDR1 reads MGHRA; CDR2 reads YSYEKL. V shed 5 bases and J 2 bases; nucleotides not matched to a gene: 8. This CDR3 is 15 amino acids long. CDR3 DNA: TGCGCCAGCAGCGCCCGGACAGGGTCCACCTACGAGCAGTACTTC. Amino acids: CASSARTGSTYEQYF.

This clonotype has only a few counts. CDR3 amino acids: CASSLNQGLIDTIYF. For the CDR3, the DNA is TGTGCCAGCAGCTTAAACCAGGGTTTAATTGACACCATATATTTT. The chain links TRBV7-9 to TRBJ1-3; D perhaps matches TRBD1 (5 bases). CDR1 and CDR2 (germline): SEHNR, FQNEAQ (reference sequence). The CDR3 is 15 amino acids. V was trimmed by 2 bases and J by 8 bases, leaving 16 bases between them.

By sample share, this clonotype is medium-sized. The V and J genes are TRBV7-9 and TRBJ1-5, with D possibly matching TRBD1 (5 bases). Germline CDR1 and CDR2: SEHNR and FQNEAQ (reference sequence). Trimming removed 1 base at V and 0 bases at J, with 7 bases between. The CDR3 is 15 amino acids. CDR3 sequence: CASSLGRDSNQPQHF. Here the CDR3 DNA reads TGTGCCAGCAGCTTAGGCAGGGATAGCAATCAGCCCCAGCATTTT.

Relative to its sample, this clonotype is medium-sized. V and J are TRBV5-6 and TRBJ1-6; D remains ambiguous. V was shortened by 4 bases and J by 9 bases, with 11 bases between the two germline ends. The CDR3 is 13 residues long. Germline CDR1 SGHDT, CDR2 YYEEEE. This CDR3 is CASSLTKGSPLHF. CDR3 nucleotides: TGTGCCAGCAGCCTCACGAAGGGTTCACCCCTCCACTTT. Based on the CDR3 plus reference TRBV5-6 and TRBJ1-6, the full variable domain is DAGVTQSPTHLIKTRGQQVTLRCSPKSGHDTVSWYQQALGQGPQFIFQYYEEEERQRGNFPDRFSGHQFPNYSSELNVNALLLGDSALYLCASSLTKGSPLHFGNGTRLTVT.

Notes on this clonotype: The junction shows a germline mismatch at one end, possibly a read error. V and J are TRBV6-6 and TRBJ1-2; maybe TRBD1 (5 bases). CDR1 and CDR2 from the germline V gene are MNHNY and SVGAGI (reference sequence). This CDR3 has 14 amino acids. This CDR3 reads CAGSLRGANYGYTF. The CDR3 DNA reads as TGTGCCGGCAGTCTCCGGGGGGCTAACTATGGCTACACCTTC.

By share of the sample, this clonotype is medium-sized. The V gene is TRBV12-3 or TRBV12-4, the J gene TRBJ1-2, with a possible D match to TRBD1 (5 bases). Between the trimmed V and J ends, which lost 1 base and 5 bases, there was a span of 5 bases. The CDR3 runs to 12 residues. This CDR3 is CASSLGQYGYTF. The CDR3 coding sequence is TGTGCCAGCAGTTTAGGACAGTATGGCTACACCTTC.

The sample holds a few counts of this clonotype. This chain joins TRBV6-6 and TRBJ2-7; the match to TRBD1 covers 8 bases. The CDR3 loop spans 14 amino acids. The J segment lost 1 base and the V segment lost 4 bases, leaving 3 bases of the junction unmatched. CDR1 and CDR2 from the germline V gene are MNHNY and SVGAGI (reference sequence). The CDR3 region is CASSFGQGSYEQYF. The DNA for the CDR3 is TGTGCCAGCAGTTTTGGACAGGGTTCCTACGAGCAGTACTTC.